The sequence of this TCR beta chain was determined in a study of shared clonotypes between healthy human individuals. Only in-frame clones appear in the TCRdb table, and some are missing; sequencing was by immunoSEQ multiplex PCR. The sample holds 2 million to 2.5 million clones, over 85% seen once. CDR3 length: 15 residues. The trim removed 0 bases at V and 8 bases at J, leaving 12 bases unmatched. The germline V gene encodes CDR1 GTSNPN and CDR2 SVGIG (reference sequence). V is TRBV30 and J is TRBJ1-2, with 7 bases matching TRBD1. Material: naive CD4+ T cells from PBMCs. Sample subset: CD45RA+ positively selected. The receptor was derived from a man between 18 and 29 years old in good health. Some clones in this sample may be carry-over from other donors' samples. CDR3 sequence: CAWSVQRGTVGGYTF. The CDR3 bases are TGTGCCTGGAGTGTACAGCGGGGGACAGTTGGGGGCTACACCTTC. Full variable domain (missing parts from reference TRBV30 and TRBJ1-2): SQTIHQWPATLVQPVGSPLSLECTVEGTSNPNLYWYRQAAGRGLQLLFYSVGIGQISSEVPQNLSASRPQDRQFILSSKKLLLSDSGFYLCAWSVQRGTVGGYTFGSGTRLTVV.